The 4 T cell receptor beta chains reported below all come from one sample, sequenced in a study of cytomegalovirus exposure and HLA in healthy donors. PCR was performed using 60 Vbeta and 13 Jbeta primers. TCRdb's table, derived via immunoSEQ multiplex PCR, lists solely in-frame clones and lacks some. The repertoire holds approximately 150,000 clones, with approximately 73% as singletons. Specimen: PBMCs. The receptor source for this set is a man aged 25-45 years in good health and CMV-seropositive.

The V call is TRBV28, the J call TRBJ2-6, with TRBD1 identical over 8 bases. This CDR3 has 19 residues. With 6 bases clipped from V and 0 bases from J, the junction kept 13 bases outside the gene matches. Germline CDR1 reads MDHEN; CDR2 reads SYDVKM. CDR3 region: CASSRWTGYGNSGANVLTF. The DNA of the CDR3 is TGTGCCAGCAGCAGGTGGACAGGGTACGGCAACTCTGGGGCCAACGTCCTGACTTTC.

The CDR3 spells CASSFAIGVDNQPQHF. The CDR3 region has the DNA TGTGCCAGCAGCTTTGCAATAGGGGTCGACAATCAGCCCCAGCATTTT. The chain links TRBV7-9 to TRBJ1-5, with TRBD1 as a possible D gene (5 bases). The CDR3 runs 16 residues. Trimming pared 3 bases from V and 3 bases from J, leaving 15 bases between. Germline V gene data show CDR1 as SEHNR and CDR2 as FQNEAQ (reference sequence).

Concerning this clone itself: This specimen includes other DNA sequences encoding the same CDR3. The CDR3 region is CASSSGLAGGGDTQYF. The DNA of the CDR3 is TGCGCCAGCAGCTCTGGACTAGCGGGAGGCGGAGATACGCAGTATTTT. The chain couples TRBV5-1 to TRBJ2-3; the match to TRBD2 covers 14 bases. The CDR3 covers 16 residues. V shed 3 bases and J 5 bases; nucleotides not matched to a gene: 5. Germline V lookup: CDR1 SGHRS, CDR2 YFSETQ. The variable domain in full, with the rest retrieved from reference TRBV5-1 and TRBJ2-3, is KAGVTQTPRYLIKTRGQQVTLSCSPISGHRSVSWYQQTPGQGLQFLFEYFSETQRNKGNFPGRFSGRQFSNSRSEMNVSTLELGDSALYLCASSSGLAGGGDTQYFGPGTRLTVL.

This chain uses TRBV27 with TRBJ2-7, with 8 positions matching TRBD1. The CDR3 covers 15 residues. CDR1 and CDR2 (germline): MNHEY, SMNVEV (reference sequence). J was trimmed by 2 bases and V by 2 bases; bases with no gene match: 5. The chain's CDR3 is CASSLGAQGAYEQYF. The DNA of the CDR3 is TGTGCCAGCAGTTTAGGGGCACAGGGGGCCTACGAGCAGTACTTC.